Included here is one TCR beta chain sequence, with context. Amplification of TCR beta CDR3 regions used RNA as the template. In the first-round RT-PCR of the TCR CDR3, the HTBI primer set was used. One entry per CDR3 protein results from TCRdb running MiXCR on the multiplex PCR reads. The top ten hold around a sixth of the sample, which has 550,000 to 600,000 distinct CDR3 sequences, around 17% seen once. The sample originates from a study of T cells in Graves' hyperthyroidism and ophthalmopathy. Sequences were obtained from blood. The sequence was collected from a woman between 18 and 29 years old with Graves' hyperthyroidism.

DNA of the CDR3: TGCGCCAGCAGCCAATCCCCGGACAGGGGGCTCCCACCAGAGACCCAGTACTTC. Residues: CASSQSPDRGLPPETQYF. The chain couples TRBV4-3 to TRBJ2-5; 11 positions match TRBD1. CDR3 length: 18 residues. V gave up 2 bases and J gave up 4 bases; unmatched junction bases: 12. Germline V lookup: CDR1 LGHNA, CDR2 YSLEER.